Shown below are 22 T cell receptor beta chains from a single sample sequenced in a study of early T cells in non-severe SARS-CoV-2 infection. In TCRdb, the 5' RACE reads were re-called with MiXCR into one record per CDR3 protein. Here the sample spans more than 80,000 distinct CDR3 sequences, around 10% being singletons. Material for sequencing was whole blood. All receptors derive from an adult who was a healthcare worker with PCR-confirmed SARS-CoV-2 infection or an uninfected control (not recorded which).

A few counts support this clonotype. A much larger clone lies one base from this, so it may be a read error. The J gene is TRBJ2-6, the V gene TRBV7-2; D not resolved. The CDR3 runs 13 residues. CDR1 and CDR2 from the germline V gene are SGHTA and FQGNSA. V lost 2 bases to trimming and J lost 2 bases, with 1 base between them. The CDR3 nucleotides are TGTGCCAGCAGCTTACCTGGGGCCAACGTCCTGACTTTC. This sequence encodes CASSLPGANVLTF. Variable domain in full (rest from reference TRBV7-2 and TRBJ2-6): GAGVSQSPSNKVTEKGKDVELRCDPISGHTALYWYRQSLGQGLEFLIYFQGNSAPDKSGLPSDRFSAERTGGSVSTLTIQRTQQEDSAVYLCASSLPGANVLTFGAGSRLTVL.

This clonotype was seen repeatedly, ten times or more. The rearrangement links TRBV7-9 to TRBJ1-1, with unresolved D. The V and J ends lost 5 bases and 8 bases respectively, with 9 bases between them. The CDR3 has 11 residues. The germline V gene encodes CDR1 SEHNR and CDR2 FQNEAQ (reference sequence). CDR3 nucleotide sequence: TGTGCCAGCAGCCTAGTCAGGGAAGCTTTCTTT. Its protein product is CASSLVREAFF.

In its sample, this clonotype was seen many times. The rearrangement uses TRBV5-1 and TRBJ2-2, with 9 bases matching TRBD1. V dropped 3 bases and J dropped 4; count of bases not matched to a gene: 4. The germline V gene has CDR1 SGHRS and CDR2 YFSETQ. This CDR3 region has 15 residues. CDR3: CASSSGQGSTGELFF. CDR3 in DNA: TGCGCCAGCAGCTCCGGACAGGGGAGCACCGGGGAGCTGTTTTTT.

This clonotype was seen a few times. CDR3 sequence: CSVEAWTGGLSEQYF. The CDR3 DNA follows: TGCAGCGTTGAGGCCTGGACAGGAGGACTTTCCGAGCAGTACTTC. The chain recombines TRBV29-1 with TRBJ2-7, with 7 bases lining up with TRBD1. CDR1 and CDR2 (germline): SQVTM, ANQGSEA. This CDR3 has 15 residues. J lost 6 bases, V lost 3 bases, and 14 bases had no gene match.

In DNA, the CDR3 is TGTGCCAGTAGTATTAACGCGCTCAGGGGTAGCAATCAGCCCCAGCATTTT. This encodes CASSINALRGSNQPQHF. The chain combines TRBV19 with TRBJ1-5; TRBD1 is a possible D gene (6 bases). CDR1 and CDR2 (germline): LNHDA, SQIVND (reference sequence). CDR3 length equals 17 residues. V gave up 3 bases and J gave up 0 bases, with 15 bases separating them.

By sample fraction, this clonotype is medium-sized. The CDR3 DNA reads TGTGCCAGCAGTTCCCGCCAGGGCTACCGACTAGGGAATGAGCAGTTCTTC. Translated: CASSSRQGYRLGNEQFF. The chain has TRBV6-2 or TRBV6-3 and TRBJ2-1, with a weak D call TRBD2 (6 bases). The CDR3 is made up of 17 amino acids. In germline, CDR1 is MNHEY, CDR2 SVGEGT. Trimming left V 4 bases short and J 7 bases short, with 23 bases between.

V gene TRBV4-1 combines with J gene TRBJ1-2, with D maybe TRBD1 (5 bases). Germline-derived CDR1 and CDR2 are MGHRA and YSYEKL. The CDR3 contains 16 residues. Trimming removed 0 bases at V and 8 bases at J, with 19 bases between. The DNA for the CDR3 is TGCGCCAGCAGCCAAGATGGAGGCAGGGAGATAAGAGGCTACACCTTC. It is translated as CASSQDGGREIRGYTF.

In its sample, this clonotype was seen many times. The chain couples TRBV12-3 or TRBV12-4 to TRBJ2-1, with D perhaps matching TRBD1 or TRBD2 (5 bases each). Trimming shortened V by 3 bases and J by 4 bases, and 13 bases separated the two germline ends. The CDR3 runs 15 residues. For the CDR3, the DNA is TGTGCCAGCAGTTTTGGGGTGGGGGTTTACAATGAGCAGTTCTTC. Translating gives CASSFGVGVYNEQFF.

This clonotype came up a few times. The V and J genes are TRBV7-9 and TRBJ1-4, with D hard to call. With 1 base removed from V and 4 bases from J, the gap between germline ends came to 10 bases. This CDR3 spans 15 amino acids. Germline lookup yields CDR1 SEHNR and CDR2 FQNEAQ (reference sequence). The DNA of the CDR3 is TGTGCCAGCAGCTTAGGCCAGGCGCTTAATGAAAAACTGTTTTTT. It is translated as CASSLGQALNEKLFF.

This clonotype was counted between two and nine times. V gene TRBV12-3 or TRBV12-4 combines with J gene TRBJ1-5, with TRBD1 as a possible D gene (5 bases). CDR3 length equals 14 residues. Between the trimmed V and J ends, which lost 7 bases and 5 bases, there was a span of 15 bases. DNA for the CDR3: TGTGCCAGCAACAATGATGGGGACCATCAGCCCCAGCATTTT. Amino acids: CASNNDGDHQPQHF.

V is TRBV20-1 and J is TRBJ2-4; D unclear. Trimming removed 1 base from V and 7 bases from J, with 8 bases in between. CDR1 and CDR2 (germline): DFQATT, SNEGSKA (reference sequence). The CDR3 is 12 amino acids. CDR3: CSARGAGNIQYF. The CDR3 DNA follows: TGCAGTGCTAGAGGGGCTGGGAACATTCAGTACTTC.

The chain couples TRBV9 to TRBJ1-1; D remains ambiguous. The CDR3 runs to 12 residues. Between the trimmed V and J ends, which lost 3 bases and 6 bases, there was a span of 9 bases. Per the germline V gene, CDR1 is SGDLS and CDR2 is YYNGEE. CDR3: CASSAEGAEAFF. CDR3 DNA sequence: TGTGCCAGCAGCGCGGAGGGAGCTGAAGCTTTCTTT.

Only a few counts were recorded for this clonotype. As DNA, the CDR3 is TGCAGCGCCAGGACAGGGTCTGGAAACACCATATATTTT. It codes for CSARTGSGNTIYF. This chain connects TRBV29-1 to TRBJ1-3; 8 nucleotides match TRBD1. CDR3 size: 13 residues. CDR1 and CDR2 (germline): SQVTM, ANQGSEA. J was trimmed by 1 base and V by 7 bases; bases with no gene match: 3.

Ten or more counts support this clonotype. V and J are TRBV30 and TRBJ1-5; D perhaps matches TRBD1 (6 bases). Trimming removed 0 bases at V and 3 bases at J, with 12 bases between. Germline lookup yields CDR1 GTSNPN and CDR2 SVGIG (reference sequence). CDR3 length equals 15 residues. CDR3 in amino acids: CAWSVQQGNNQPQHF. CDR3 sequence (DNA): TGTGCCTGGAGTGTACAACAGGGTAACAATCAGCCCCAGCATTTT.

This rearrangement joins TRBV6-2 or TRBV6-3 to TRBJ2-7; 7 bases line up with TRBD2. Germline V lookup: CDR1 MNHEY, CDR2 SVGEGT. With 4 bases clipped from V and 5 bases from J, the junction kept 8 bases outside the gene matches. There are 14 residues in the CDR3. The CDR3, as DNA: TGTGCCAGCAGTTCTGGGGGACTAAGGGACGAGCAGTACTTC. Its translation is CASSSGGLRDEQYF.

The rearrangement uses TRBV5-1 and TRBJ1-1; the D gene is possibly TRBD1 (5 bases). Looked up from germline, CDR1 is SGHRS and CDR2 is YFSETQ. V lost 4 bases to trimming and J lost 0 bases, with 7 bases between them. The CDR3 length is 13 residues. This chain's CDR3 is CASSLDMNTEAFF. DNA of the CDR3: TGCGCCAGCAGCCTGGACATGAACACTGAAGCTTTCTTT.

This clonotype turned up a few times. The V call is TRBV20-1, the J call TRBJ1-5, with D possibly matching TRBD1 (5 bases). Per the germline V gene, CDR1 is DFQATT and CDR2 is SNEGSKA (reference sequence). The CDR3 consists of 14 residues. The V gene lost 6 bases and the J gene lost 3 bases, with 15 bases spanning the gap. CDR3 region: CSAGRDLDNQPQHF. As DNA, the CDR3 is TGCAGTGCGGGGCGAGACCTCGACAATCAGCCCCAGCATTTT.

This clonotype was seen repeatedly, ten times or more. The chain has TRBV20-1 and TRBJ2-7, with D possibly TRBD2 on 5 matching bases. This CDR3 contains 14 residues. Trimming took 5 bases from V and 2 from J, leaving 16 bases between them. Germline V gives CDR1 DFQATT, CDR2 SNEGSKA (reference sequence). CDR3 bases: TGCAGTGCTCTCAAGCGGATGCTCCCCTACGAGCAGTACTTC. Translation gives CSALKRMLPYEQYF.

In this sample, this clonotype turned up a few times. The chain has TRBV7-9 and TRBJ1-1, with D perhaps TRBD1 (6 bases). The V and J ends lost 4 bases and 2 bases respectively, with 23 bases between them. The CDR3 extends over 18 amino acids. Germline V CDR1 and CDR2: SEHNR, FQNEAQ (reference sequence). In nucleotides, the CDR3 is TGTGCCAGCAGCTCCAATAGGGCGGCCAGGGGTCTTAACACTGAAGCTTTCTTT. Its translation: CASSSNRAARGLNTEAFF.

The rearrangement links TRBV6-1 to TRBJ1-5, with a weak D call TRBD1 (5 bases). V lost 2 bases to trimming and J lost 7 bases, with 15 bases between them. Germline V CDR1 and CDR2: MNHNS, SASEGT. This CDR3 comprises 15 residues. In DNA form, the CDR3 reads TGTGCCAGCAGTGAAAGGGTCCGGGGGGAGCAGCCCCAGCATTTT. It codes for CASSERVRGEQPQHF.

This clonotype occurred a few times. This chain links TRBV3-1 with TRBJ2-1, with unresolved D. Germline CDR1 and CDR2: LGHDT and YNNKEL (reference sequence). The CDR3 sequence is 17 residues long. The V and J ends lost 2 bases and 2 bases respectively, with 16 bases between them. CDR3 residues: CASSQRVKGFTYNEQFF. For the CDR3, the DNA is TGTGCCAGCAGCCAAAGGGTGAAGGGCTTCACCTACAATGAGCAGTTCTTC.

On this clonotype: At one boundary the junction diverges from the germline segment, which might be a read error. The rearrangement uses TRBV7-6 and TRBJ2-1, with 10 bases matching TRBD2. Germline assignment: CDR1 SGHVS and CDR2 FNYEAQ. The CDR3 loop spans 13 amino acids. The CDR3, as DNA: TGTGCCAGCAGCCTAGCGGGAGTTACTGAGCAGTTCTTC. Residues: CASSLAGVTEQFF.